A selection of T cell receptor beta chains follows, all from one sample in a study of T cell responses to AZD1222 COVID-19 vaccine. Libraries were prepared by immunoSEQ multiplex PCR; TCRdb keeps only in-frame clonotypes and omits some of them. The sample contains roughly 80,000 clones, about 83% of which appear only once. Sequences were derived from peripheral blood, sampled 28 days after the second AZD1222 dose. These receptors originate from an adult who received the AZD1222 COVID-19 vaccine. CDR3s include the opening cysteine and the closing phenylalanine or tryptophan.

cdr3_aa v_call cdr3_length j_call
CASSEQGADTEAFF TRBV6-1 14 TRBJ1-1
CASSLDRGYSGNTIYF TRBV6-5 16 TRBJ1-3
CASSPLGVLGNQPQHF TRBV18 16 TRBJ1-5
CASKKGADYGYTF TRBV7-9 13 TRBJ1-2
CASSPGQGLTTEAFF TRBV7-9 15 TRBJ1-1
CASSLGQGDQPQHF TRBV5-1 14 TRBJ1-5
CASSIVENTGELFF TRBV19 14 TRBJ2-2
CASSTGLDYNEQFF TRBV6-5 14 TRBJ2-1
CATSAGTDYGYTF TRBV24-1 13 TRBJ1-2
CSASKGFGNQPQHF TRBV20-1 14 TRBJ1-5
CASSPRPLGTNEKLFF TRBV7-9 16 TRBJ1-4
CASSSRGVNEKLFF TRBV27 14 TRBJ1-4
CASTRQGLNNYGYTF TRBV19 15 TRBJ1-2
CASSVASRGGDTQYF TRBV9 15 TRBJ2-3
CASSVTPAGDNTAYGYTF TRBV9 18 TRBJ1-2
CSVRAVTEAFF TRBV29-1 11 TRBJ1-1
CSLLNLAYEQFF TRBV29-1 12 TRBJ2-1
CASSLRTGYNEQFF TRBV13 14 TRBJ2-1
CASSLVSGGSYGYTF TRBV11-2 15 TRBJ1-2
CASSTGQGGEKLFF TRBV7-2 14 TRBJ1-4
CATSRDPPWAGNSPLHF TRBV15 17 TRBJ1-6
CAISESPGLGNPEQFF TRBV10-3 16 TRBJ2-1